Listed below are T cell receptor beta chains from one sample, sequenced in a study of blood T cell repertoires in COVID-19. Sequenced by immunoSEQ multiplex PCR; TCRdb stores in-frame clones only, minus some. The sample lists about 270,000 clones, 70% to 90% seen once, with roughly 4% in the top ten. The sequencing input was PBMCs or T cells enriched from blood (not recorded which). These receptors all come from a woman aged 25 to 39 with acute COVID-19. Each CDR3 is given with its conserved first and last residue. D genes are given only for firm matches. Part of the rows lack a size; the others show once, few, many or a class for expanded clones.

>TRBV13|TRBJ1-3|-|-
CASSLGTGSGNTIYF
TGTGCCAGCAGCTTAGGCACGGGGTCCGGAAACACCATATATTTT
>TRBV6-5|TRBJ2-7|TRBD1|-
CASRDRGQYEQYF
TGTGCCAGCAGGGACAGGGGGCAATACGAGCAGTACTTC
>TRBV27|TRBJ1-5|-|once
CASSLKQYSNQPQHF
TGTGCCAGCAGTTTAAAACAGTATAGCAATCAGCCCCAGCATTTT
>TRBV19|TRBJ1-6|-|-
CASSMGTLHF
TGTGCCAGTAGTATGGGCACCCTCCACTTT
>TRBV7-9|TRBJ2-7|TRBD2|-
CASSLSGGEQYF
TGTGCCAGCAGCTTATCGGGAGGGGAGCAGTACTTC
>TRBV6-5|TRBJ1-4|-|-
CASSSGRTATNEKLFF
TGTGCCAGCAGTTCAGGCAGAACGGCAACTAATGAAAAACTGTTTTTT
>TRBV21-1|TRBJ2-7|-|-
CASSTWGLFSSYEQYF
TGTGCCAGCAGCACCTGGGGACTTTTCAGCTCCTACGAGCAGTACTTC
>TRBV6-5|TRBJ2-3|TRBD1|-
CASSRDRGGDTQYF
TGTGCCAGCAGCCGGGACAGGGGAGGAGATACGCAGTATTTT
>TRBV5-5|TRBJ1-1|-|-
CASSLVQGETEAFF
TGTGCCAGCAGCTTGGTTCAGGGTGAGACTGAAGCTTTCTTT
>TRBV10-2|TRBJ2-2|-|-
CASNSGGNTGELFF
TGCGCCAGCAACAGCGGAGGCAACACCGGGGAGCTGTTTTTT
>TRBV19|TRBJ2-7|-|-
CARPSGRTAKSSYEQYF
TGTGCCAGACCCAGCGGAAGGACAGCCAAAAGTTCCTACGAGCAGTACTTC
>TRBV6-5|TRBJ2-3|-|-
CASQGGTGTQYF
TGTGCCAGCCAAGGAGGGACGGGTACGCAGTATTTT
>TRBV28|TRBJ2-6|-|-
CASAEGSGANVLTF
TGTGCCAGCGCAGAGGGATCTGGGGCCAACGTCCTGACTTTC
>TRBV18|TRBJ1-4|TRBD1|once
CASSPRDRGDSNATNEKLFF
TGTGCCAGCTCACCACGGGACAGGGGCGATTCTAATGCAACTAATGAAAAACTGTTTTTT
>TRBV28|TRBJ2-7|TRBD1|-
CASSLSQGAVDEQYF
TGTGCCAGCAGTTTATCCCAGGGGGCCGTTGACGAGCAGTACTTC
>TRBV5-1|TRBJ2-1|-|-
CASSFGGNEQFF
TGCGCCAGCAGCTTTGGCGGGAATGAGCAGTTCTTC
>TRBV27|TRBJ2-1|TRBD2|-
CASVGLAGSDEQFF
TGTGCCAGCGTCGGACTAGCGGGATCGGATGAGCAGTTCTTC
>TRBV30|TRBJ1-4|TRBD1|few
CAWSPNRGATNEKLFF
TGTGCCTGGAGTCCTAACAGGGGAGCAACTAATGAAAAACTGTTTTTT
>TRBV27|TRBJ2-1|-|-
CASSLSRLYNEQFF
TGTGCCAGCAGTTTAAGCCGACTGTACAATGAGCAGTTCTTC
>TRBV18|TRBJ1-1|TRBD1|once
CASSPLPGTGGTEAFF
TGTGCCAGCTCACCACTACCCGGGACAGGGGGCACTGAAGCTTTCTTT
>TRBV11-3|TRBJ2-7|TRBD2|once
CASSSVSGRDAYEQYF
TGTGCCAGCAGCTCCGTAAGCGGGAGGGATGCCTACGAGCAGTACTTC